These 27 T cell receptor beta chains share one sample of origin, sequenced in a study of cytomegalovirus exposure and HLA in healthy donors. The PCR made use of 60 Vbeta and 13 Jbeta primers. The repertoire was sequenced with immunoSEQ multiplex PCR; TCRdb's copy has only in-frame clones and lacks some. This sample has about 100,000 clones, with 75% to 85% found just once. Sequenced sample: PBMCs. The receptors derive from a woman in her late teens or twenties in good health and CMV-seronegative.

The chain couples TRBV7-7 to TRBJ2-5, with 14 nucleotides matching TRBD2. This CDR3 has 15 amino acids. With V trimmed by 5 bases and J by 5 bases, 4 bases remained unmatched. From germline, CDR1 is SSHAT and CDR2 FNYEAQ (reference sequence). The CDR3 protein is CASSQTSGGAETQYF. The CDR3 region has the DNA TGTGCCAGCAGCCAGACTAGCGGGGGGGCGGAGACCCAGTACTTC.

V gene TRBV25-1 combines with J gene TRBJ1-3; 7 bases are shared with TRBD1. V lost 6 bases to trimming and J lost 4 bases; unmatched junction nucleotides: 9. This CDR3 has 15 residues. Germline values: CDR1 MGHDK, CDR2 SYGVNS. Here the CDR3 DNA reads TGTGCCAGCAGGGAAGACAGGGAAGGAGGAAACACCATATATTTT. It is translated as CASREDREGGNTIYF. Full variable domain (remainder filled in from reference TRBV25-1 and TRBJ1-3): EADIYQTPRYLVIGTGKKITLECSQTMGHDKMYWYQQDPGMELHLIHYSYGVNSTEKGDLSSESTVSRIRTEHFPLTLESARPSHTSQYLCASREDREGGNTIYFGEGSWLTVV.

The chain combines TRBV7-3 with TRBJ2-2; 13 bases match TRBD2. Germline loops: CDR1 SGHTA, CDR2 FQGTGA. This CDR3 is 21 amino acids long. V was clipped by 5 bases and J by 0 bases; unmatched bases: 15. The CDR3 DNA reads TGTGCCAGCAGCATTACTAGCGGGAGGGCCTCACCGACCCCGAACACCGGGGAGCTGTTTTTT. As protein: CASSITSGRASPTPNTGELFF. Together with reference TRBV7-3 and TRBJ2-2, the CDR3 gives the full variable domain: GAGVSQTPSNKVTEKGKYVELRCDPISGHTALYWYRQSLGQGPEFLIYFQGTGAADDSGLPNDRFFAVRPEGSVSTLKIQRTERGDSAVYLCASSITSGRASPTPNTGELFFGEGSRLTVL.

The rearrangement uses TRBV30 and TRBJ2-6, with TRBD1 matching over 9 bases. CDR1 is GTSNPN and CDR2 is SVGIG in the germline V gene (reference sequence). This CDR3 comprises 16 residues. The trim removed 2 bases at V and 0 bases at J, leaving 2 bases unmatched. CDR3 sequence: CAWSMTGGSGANVLTF. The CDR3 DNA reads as TGTGCCTGGAGTATGACAGGGGGCTCTGGGGCCAACGTCCTGACTTTC.

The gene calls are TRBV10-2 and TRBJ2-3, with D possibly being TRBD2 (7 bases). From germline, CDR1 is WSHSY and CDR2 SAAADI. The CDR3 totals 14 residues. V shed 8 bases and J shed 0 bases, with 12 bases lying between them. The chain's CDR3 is CASYGGASTDTQYF. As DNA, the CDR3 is TGCGCCAGCTATGGGGGGGCTAGCACAGATACGCAGTATTTT.

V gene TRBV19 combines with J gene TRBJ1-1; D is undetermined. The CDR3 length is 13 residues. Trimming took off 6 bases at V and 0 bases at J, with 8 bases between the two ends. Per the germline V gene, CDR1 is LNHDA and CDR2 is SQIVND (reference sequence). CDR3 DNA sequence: TGTGCCAGTAGCGGACTGGTGAACACTGAAGCTTTCTTT. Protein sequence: CASSGLVNTEAFF.

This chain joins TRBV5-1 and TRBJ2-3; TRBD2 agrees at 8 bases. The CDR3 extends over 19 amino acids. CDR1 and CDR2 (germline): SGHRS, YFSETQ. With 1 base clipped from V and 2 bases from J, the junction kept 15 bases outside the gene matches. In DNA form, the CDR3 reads TGCGCCAGCAGCTTGAGGGGTCATGGAGCGGGGGTCAACACAGATACGCAGTATTTT. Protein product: CASSLRGHGAGVNTDTQYF.

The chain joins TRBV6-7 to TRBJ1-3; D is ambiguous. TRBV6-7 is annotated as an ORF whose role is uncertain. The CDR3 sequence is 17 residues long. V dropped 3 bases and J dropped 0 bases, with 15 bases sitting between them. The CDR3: CASSYSRGWCSGNTIYF. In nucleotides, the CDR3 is TGTGCCAGCAGTTATTCGCGGGGTTGGTGCTCTGGAAACACCATATATTTT.

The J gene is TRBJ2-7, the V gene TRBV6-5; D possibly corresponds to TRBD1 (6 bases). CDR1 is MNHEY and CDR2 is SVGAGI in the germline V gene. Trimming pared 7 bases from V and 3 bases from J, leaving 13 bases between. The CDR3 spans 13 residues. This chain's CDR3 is CASNEGVFYEQYF. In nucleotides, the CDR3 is TGTGCCAGCAACGAGGGGGTTTTCTACGAGCAGTACTTC.

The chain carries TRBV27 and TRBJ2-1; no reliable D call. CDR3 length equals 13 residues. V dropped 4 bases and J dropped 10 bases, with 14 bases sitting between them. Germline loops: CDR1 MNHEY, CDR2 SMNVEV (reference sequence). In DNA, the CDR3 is TGTGCCAGCAGTTCCCCTGGCCTACTAGAGCAGTTCTTC. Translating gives CASSSPGLLEQFF.

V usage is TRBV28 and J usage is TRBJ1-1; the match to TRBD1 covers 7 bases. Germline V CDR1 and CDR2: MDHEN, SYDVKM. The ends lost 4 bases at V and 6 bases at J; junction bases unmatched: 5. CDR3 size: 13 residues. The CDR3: CASSWTGKPEAFF. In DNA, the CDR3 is TGTGCCAGCAGTTGGACAGGCAAACCTGAAGCTTTCTTT.

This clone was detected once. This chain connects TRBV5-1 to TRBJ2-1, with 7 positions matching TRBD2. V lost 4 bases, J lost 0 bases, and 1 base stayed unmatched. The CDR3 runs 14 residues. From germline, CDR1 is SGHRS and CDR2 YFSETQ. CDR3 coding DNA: TGCGCCAGCAGCGGGGGGGACTCCTACAATGAGCAGTTCTTC. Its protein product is CASSGGDSYNEQFF.

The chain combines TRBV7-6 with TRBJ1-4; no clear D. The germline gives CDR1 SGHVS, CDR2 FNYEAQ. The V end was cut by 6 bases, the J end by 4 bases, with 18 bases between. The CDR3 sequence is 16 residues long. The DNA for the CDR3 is TGTGCCAGCAGTTTAAGGATGGCGGGGAATAATGAAAAACTGTTTTTT. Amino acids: CASSLRMAGNNEKLFF.

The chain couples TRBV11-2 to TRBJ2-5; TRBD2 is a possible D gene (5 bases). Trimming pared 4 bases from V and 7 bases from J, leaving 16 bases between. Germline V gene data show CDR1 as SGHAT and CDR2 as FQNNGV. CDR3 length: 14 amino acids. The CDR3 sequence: CASSSLGALGTQYF. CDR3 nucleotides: TGTGCCAGCAGCTCCCTGGGAGCGCTTGGGACCCAGTACTTC.

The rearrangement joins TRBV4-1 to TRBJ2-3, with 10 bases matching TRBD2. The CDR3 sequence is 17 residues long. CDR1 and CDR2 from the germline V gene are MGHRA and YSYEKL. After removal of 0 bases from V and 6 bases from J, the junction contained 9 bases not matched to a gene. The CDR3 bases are TGCGCCAGCAGCCAAGAGTTCGGGGGACTAGCGAAGGATACGCAGTATTTT. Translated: CASSQEFGGLAKDTQYF.

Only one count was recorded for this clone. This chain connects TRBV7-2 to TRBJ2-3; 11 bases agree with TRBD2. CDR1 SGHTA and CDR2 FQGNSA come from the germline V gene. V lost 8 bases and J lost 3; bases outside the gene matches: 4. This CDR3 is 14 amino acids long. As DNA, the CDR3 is TGTGCCAGCGGTTTAGCGGGGGGGACAGATACGCAGTATTTT. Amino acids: CASGLAGGTDTQYF.

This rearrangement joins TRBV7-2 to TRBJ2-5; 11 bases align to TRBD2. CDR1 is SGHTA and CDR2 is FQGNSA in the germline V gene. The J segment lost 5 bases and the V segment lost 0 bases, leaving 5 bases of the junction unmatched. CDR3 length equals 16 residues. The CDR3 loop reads CASSLAQASGGETQYF. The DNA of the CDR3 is TGTGCCAGCAGCTTAGCCCAGGCTAGCGGGGGGGAGACCCAGTACTTC.

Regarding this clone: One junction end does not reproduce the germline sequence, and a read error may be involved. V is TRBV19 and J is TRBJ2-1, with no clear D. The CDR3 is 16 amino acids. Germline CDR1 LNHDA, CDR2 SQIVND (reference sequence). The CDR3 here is CASSVDRIGVNVEQFF. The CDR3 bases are TGTGCCAGTAGTGTAGATAGGATAGGAGTGAACGTTGAGCAGTTCTTC.

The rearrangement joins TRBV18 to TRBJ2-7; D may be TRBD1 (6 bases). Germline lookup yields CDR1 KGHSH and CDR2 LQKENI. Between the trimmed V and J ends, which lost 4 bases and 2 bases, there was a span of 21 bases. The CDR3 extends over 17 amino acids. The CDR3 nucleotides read TGTGCCAGCTCACTCCAGGGGCCAGGTTCTATTGCCTACGAGCAGTACTTC. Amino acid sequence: CASSLQGPGSIAYEQYF.

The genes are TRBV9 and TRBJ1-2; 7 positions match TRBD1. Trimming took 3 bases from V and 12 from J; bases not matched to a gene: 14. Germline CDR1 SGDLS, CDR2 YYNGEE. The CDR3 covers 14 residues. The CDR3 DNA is TGTGCCAGCAGCGCCCAGACAGGGCGGGAAGGCCACACCTTC. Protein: CASSAQTGREGHTF.

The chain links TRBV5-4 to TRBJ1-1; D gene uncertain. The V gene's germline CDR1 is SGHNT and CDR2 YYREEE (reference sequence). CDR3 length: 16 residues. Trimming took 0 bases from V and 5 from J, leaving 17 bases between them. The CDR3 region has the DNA TGTGCCAGCAGCTTGGAGTCCGTTGGTGCGAGGACTGAAGCTTTCTTT. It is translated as CASSLESVGARTEAFF.

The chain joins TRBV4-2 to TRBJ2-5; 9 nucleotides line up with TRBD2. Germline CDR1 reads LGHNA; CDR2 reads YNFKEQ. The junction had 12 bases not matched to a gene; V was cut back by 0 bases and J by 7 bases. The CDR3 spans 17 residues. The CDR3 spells CASSQDTSGWILGTQYF. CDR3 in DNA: TGTGCCAGCAGCCAAGACACTAGCGGGTGGATCCTGGGGACCCAGTACTTC.

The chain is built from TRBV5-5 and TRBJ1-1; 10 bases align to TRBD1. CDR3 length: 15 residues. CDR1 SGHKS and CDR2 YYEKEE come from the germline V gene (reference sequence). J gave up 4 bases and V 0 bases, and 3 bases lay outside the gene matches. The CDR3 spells CASSLGTGGFTEAFF. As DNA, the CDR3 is TGTGCCAGCAGCTTGGGGACAGGGGGATTCACTGAAGCTTTCTTT.

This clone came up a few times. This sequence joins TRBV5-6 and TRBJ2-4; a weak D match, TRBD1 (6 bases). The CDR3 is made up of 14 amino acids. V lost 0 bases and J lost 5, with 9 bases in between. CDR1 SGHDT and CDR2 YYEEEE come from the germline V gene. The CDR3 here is CASSLGAGENIQYF. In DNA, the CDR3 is TGTGCCAGCAGCTTGGGGGCAGGGGAAAACATTCAGTACTTC.

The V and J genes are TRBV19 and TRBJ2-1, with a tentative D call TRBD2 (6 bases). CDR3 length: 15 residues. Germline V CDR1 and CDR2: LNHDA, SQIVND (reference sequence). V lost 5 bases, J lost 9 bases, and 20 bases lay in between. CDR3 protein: CASSGRTIPSIEQFF. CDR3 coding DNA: TGTGCCAGTAGTGGACGGACTATCCCTTCCATTGAGCAGTTCTTC.

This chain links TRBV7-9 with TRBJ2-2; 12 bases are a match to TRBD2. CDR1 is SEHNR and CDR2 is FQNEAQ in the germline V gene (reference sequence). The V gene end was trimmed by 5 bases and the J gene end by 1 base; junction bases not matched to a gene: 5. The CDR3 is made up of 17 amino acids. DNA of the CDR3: TGTGCCAGCAGCAGACTAGCGGGGGTGCGGAACACCGGGGAGCTGTTTTTT. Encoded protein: CASSRLAGVRNTGELFF.

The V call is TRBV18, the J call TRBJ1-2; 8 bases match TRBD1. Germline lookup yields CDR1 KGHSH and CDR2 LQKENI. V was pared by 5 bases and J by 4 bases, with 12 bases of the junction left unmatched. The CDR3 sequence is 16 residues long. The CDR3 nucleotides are TGTGCCAGCTCAACCCTGGACAGGGACCAGTTCTATGGCTACACCTTC. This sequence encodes CASSTLDRDQFYGYTF.